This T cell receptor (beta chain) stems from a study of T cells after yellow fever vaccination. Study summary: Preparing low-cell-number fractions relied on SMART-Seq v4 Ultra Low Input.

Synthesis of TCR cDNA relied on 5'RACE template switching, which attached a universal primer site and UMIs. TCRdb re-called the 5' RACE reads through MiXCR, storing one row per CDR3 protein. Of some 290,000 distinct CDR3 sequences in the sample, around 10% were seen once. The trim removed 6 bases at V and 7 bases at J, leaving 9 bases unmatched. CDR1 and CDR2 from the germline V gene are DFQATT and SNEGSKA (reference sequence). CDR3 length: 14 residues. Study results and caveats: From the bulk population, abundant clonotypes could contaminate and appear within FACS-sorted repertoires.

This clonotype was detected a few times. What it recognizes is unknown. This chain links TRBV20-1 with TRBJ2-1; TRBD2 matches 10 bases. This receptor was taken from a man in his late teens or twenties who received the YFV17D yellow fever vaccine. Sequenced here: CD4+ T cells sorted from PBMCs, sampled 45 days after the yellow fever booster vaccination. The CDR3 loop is CSAKSGGAKNEQFF. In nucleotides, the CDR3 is TGCAGTGCCAAGAGCGGGGGGGCCAAAAATGAGCAGTTCTTC.